The clone carrying this T cell receptor beta chain was recorded many times. Its target is unknown. Library preparation (for TCRbeta) was performed with unique molecular identifiers. TCRdb independently ran MiXCR on the PCR reads; one entry per CDR3 protein. The profile shows approximately 500,000 distinct CDR3 sequences, over 9.5% of them singletons. The data stem from a study of T-cell reconstitution after alpha-beta-depleted transplantation in children. This CDR3 region has 15 residues. Germline V gene lookup returns CDR1 SGHRS and CDR2 YFSETQ. J lost 7 bases, V lost 4 bases, and 10 bases had no gene match. Study outcomes and limitations: Fresh T-cell production supplied most of the T-cell counts and diversity seen one year after transplant. Surviving thymic progenitors and recipient T cells were the source of high TCRbeta diversity at day 60 in some patients.

The material was PBMCs, obtained before TCRalphabeta/CD19-depleted stem cell transplant. The V gene is TRBV5-1, the J gene TRBJ2-2, with 7 positions matching TRBD2. The clonotype was recovered from a child aged 2-9 years with inherited bone marrow failure, due to receive a stem cell transplant. CDR3: CASSLDRDYFGELFF. CDR3 DNA sequence: TGCGCCAGCAGCCTAGACCGGGACTATTTCGGGGAGCTGTTTTTT.